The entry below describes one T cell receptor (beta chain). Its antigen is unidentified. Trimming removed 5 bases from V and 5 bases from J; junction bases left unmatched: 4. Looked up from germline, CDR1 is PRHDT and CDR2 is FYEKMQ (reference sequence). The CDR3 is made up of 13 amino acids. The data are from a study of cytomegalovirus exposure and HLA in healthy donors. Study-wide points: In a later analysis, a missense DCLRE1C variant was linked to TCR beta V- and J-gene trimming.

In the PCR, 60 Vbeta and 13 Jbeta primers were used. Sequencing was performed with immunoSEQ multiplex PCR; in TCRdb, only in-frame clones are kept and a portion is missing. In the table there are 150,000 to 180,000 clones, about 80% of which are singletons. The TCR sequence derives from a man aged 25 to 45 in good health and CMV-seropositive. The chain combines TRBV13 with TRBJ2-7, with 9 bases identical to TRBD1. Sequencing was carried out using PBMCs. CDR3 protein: CASSTGQGDEQYF. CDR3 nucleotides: TGTGCCAGCAGCACGGGACAGGGCGACGAGCAGTACTTC. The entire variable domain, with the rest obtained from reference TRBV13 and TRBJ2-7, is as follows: AAGVIQSPRHLIKEKRETATLKCYPIPRHDTVYWYQQGPGQDPQFLISFYEKMQSDKGSIPDRFSAQQFSDYHSELNMSSLELGDSALYFCASSTGQGDEQYFGPGTRLTVT.